Below, 17 T cell receptor beta chains from the same sample are listed, as sequenced in a study of blood T cells in healthy people across ages. Primers used in a second PCR of about 6 to 12 cycles were a sample-barcoded 5' primer and a J-beta primer mix. TCRdb re-called the 5' RACE reads through MiXCR, storing one row per CDR3 protein. There are approximately 770,000 distinct CDR3 sequences in the sample; 58% occur only once, and about 20% lies in the top ten. The sample consisted of blood. Source of these receptors: a man aged 25-45 years in good health.

This chain connects TRBV20-1 to TRBJ2-3; the D is unclear. The germline V and J ends were trimmed by 3 bases and 0 bases, with 13 bases remaining between them. The germline V gene has CDR1 DFQATT and CDR2 SNEGSKA (reference sequence). This CDR3 has 15 amino acids. As DNA, the CDR3 is TGCAGTGCTAGCGGCCCTATTCTTAGCACAGATACGCAGTATTTT. Translating it yields CSASGPILSTDTQYF.

This clonotype was counted once. V usage is TRBV5-1 and J usage is TRBJ2-1; TRBD2 matches at 12 bases. The CDR3 length is 16 residues. With V trimmed by 2 bases and J by 8 bases, 8 bases remained unmatched. Germline CDR1 SGHRS, CDR2 YFSETQ. As DNA, the CDR3 is TGCGCCAGCAGCTTATACCTAGCGGGAGGGCGCGATGAGCAGTTCTTC. Protein: CASSLYLAGGRDEQFF.

The V call is TRBV20-1, the J call TRBJ2-3; TRBD2 might be the D (6 bases). CDR3 length: 15 residues. With 3 bases removed from V and 3 bases from J, the gap between germline ends came to 16 bases. Germline CDR1 is DFQATT and CDR2 is SNEGSKA (reference sequence). The CDR3 sequence: CSASSYSGRTDTQYF. In DNA form, the CDR3 reads TGCAGTGCTAGCTCATACAGCGGGCGAACAGATACGCAGTATTTT.

This clonotype was counted between two and nine times. V usage is TRBV7-9 and J usage is TRBJ2-3, with 7 bases lining up with TRBD2. The V and J ends lost 5 bases and 3 bases, in that order; junction bases with no gene match: 11. CDR3 size: 16 residues. Germline CDR1 reads SEHNR; CDR2 reads FQNEAQ (reference sequence). As DNA, the CDR3 is TGTGCCAGCAGCCCGAGGGACGGGAGGAGAACAGATACGCAGTATTTT. Amino acids: CASSPRDGRRTDTQYF. The full variable domain, with the rest looked up from reference TRBV7-9 and TRBJ2-3, is DTGVSQNPRHKITKRGQNVTFRCDPISEHNRLYWYRQTLGQGPEFLTYFQNEAQLEKSRLLSDRFSAERPKGSFSTLEIQRTEQGDSAMYLCASSPRDGRRTDTQYFGPGTRLTVL.

This clonotype showed up just a few times. V is TRBV9 and J is TRBJ2-3, with 9 bases matching TRBD2. The CDR3 sequence is 15 residues long. CDR1 and CDR2 from the germline V gene are SGDLS and YYNGEE. Unmatched junction bases numbered 2, after V lost 2 bases and J lost 1 base. The CDR3 loop reads CASSVSGGRTDTQYF. CDR3 bases: TGTGCCAGCAGCGTTAGCGGGGGTCGCACAGATACGCAGTATTTT.

This clonotype turned up a few times. The chain couples TRBV7-2 to TRBJ2-5, with 7 nucleotides matching TRBD1. In germline, CDR1 is SGHTA, CDR2 FQGNSA. J was trimmed by 4 bases and V by 5 bases; bases with no gene match: 7. CDR3 length: 14 residues. CDR3 loop: CASSDRVRAETQYF. CDR3 DNA sequence: TGTGCCAGCAGCGACAGGGTTAGAGCAGAGACCCAGTACTTC.

This clonotype turned up a few times. The chain joins TRBV4-2 to TRBJ2-7, with 15 nucleotides matching TRBD2. The germline V gene encodes CDR1 LGHNA and CDR2 YNFKEQ. The CDR3 extends over 14 amino acids. Trimming took 2 bases from V and 10 from J; bases not matched to a gene: 3. CDR3 residues: CASSQRTSGGVQYF. CDR3 nucleotides: TGTGCCAGCAGCCAACGGACTAGCGGGGGGGTACAGTACTTC.

The rearrangement joins TRBV24-1 to TRBJ2-1, with TRBD2 matching 7 bases. Losses at the gene ends were 5 bases for V and 5 bases for J; bases not matched to a gene: 5. The germline V gene encodes CDR1 KGHDR and CDR2 SFDVKD. This CDR3 spans 14 amino acids. In DNA form, the CDR3 reads TGTGCCACCAGTGGGGACCGGGGGGACAATGAGCAGTTCTTC. Protein sequence: CATSGDRGDNEQFF.

This clonotype was observed a few times. The J gene is TRBJ2-5, the V gene TRBV7-2, with 8 bases aligning to TRBD1. Per the germline V gene, CDR1 is SGHTA and CDR2 is FQGNSA. V trimming: 4 bases; J trimming: 4 bases; junction bases outside the gene matches: 5. The CDR3 runs 14 residues. The CDR3 nucleotides read TGTGCCAGCAGCTCAGAGACAGGGGCAGAGACCCAGTACTTC. Protein: CASSSETGAETQYF. Using reference TRBV7-2 and TRBJ2-5 for the parts outside the CDR3, the full variable domain is GAGVSQSPSNKVTEKGKDVELRCDPISGHTALYWYRQSLGQGLEFLIYFQGNSAPDKSGLPSDRFSAERTGGSVSTLTIQRTQQEDSAVYLCASSSETGAETQYFGPGTRLLVL.

The rearrangement uses TRBV20-1 and TRBJ2-1; TRBD2 matches 9 bases. The junction had 5 bases not matched to a gene; V was cut back by 0 bases and J by 2 bases. This CDR3 spans 16 amino acids. Germline CDR1 and CDR2: DFQATT and SNEGSKA (reference sequence). CDR3 nucleotide sequence: TGCAGTGCTAGAGAACAGCGGGAGGACGCCTACAATGAGCAGTTCTTC. This gives the protein CSAREQREDAYNEQFF.

This chain uses TRBV6-1 with TRBJ2-5; D remains ambiguous. Trimming took off 6 bases at V and 0 bases at J, with 14 bases between the two ends. Germline assignment: CDR1 MNHNS and CDR2 SASEGT. This CDR3 has 15 residues. The CDR3 is CASREAPAYQETQYF. The CDR3, as DNA: TGTGCCAGCAGAGAGGCCCCAGCGTACCAAGAGACCCAGTACTTC.

This clonotype was found a few times. The V call is TRBV7-2, the J call TRBJ2-4, with 11 bases fitting TRBD1. V lost 3 bases, J lost 15 bases, and 10 bases stayed unmatched. Per germline, CDR1 SGHTA and CDR2 FQGNSA. The CDR3 is made up of 14 amino acids. The CDR3: CASSFLRTGGAWYF. For the CDR3, the DNA is TGTGCCAGCAGCTTCTTGAGGACAGGGGGCGCATGGTACTTC.

This clonotype occurred a few times. The genes are TRBV19 and TRBJ2-4; TRBD2 might be the D (6 bases). Trimming left V 3 bases short and J 13 bases short, with 16 bases between. The CDR3 has 13 residues. Germline CDR1 is LNHDA and CDR2 is SQIVND (reference sequence). The DNA of the CDR3 is TGTGCCAGTAGTATCTCTCCGGGGGATGAGCAGTACTTC. This translates into CASSISPGDEQYF.

This clonotype was seen repeatedly, ten times or more. The chain is built from TRBV20-1 and TRBJ2-1, with a tentative D call TRBD2 (6 bases). Germline CDR1 DFQATT, CDR2 SNEGSKA (reference sequence). The CDR3 has 14 residues. With 7 bases removed from V and 7 bases from J, the gap between germline ends came to 20 bases. The CDR3 spells CSVRVSGDRNEQFF. The CDR3 nucleotides are TGCAGTGTCAGGGTTTCGGGGGATCGTAATGAGCAGTTCTTC.

The chain couples TRBV10-3 to TRBJ2-7; D is undetermined. This CDR3 comprises 17 residues. Trimming shortened V by 0 bases and J by 4 bases, and 19 bases separated the two germline ends. CDR1 is ENHRY and CDR2 is SYGVKD in the germline V gene. The CDR3 nucleotides read TGTGCCATCAGTGAGTCGGGCCAGCATCCCCGAAAATACGAGCAGTACTTC. Its translation is CAISESGQHPRKYEQYF.

V and J are TRBV4-1 and TRBJ2-1; tentative D call: TRBD2 (5 bases). The CDR3 is made up of 14 amino acids. V shed 3 bases and J shed 3 bases, with 9 bases lying between them. The germline V gene encodes CDR1 MGHRA and CDR2 YSYEKL. CDR3 protein: CASSHQSGYNEQFF. DNA of the CDR3: TGCGCCAGCAGCCATCAAAGCGGCTACAATGAGCAGTTCTTC.

This clonotype was found a few times. The V and J genes are TRBV5-1 and TRBJ2-5, with TRBD2 as a possible D gene (6 bases). In germline, CDR1 is SGHRS, CDR2 YFSETQ. Trimming removed 2 bases at V and 2 bases at J, with 10 bases between. The CDR3 sequence is 14 residues long. The CDR3 DNA reads TGCGCCAGCAGCTTTCTCGGACTACAAGAGACCCAGTACTTC. Its translation is CASSFLGLQETQYF.